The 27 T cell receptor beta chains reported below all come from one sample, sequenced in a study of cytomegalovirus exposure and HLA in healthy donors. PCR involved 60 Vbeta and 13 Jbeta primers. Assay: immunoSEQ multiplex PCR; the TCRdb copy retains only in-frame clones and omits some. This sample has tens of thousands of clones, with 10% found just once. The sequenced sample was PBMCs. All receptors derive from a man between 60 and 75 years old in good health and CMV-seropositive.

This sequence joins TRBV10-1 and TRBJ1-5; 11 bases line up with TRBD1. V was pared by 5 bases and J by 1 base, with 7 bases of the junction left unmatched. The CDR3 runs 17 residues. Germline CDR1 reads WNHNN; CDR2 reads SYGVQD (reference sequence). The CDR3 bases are TGCGCCAGCAGTTTTGGGACAGGGGGAATGAGCAATCAGCCCCAGCATTTT. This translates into CASSFGTGGMSNQPQHF.

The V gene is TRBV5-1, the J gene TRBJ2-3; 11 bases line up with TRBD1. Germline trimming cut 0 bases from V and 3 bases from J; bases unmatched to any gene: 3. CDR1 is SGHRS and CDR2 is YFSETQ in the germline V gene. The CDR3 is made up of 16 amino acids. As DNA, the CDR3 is TGCGCCAGCAGCTTGGAGGACAGGGGGCGGACAGATACGCAGTATTTT. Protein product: CASSLEDRGRTDTQYF. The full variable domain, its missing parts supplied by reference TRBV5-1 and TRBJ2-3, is KAGVTQTPRYLIKTRGQQVTLSCSPISGHRSVSWYQQTPGQGLQFLFEYFSETQRNKGNFPGRFSGRQFSNSRSEMNVSTLELGDSALYLCASSLEDRGRTDTQYFGPGTRLTVL.

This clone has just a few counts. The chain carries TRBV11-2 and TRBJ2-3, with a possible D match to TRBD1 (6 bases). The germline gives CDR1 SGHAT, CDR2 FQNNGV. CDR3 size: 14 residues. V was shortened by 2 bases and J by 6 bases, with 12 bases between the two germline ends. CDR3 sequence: CASSLSGQRDTQYF. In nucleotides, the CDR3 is TGTGCCAGCAGCTTATCCGGACAGCGGGATACGCAGTATTTT.

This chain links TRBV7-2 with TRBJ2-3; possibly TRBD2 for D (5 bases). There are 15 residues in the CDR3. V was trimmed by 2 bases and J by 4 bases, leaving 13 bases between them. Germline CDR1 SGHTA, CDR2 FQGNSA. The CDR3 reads CASSLRGPKPDTQYF. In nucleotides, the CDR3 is TGTGCCAGCAGCTTACGGGGTCCTAAGCCAGATACGCAGTATTTT.

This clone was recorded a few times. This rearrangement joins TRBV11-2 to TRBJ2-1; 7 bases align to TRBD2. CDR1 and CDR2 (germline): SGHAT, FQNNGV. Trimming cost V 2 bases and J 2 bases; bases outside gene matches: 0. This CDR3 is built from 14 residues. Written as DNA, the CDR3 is TGTGCCAGCAGCTTAAGCGGGACCTACAATGAGCAGTTCTTC. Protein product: CASSLSGTYNEQFF.

CDR3 sequence (DNA): TGTGCCAGCAGGGAGGAAGCTATATCCTACAATGAGCAGTTCTTC. Its translation is CASREEAISYNEQFF. The V call is TRBV6-1, the J call TRBJ2-1; a weak D match, TRBD2 (5 bases). The CDR3 contains 15 residues. V lost 6 bases and J lost 1, with 13 bases in between. The germline V gene encodes CDR1 MNHNS and CDR2 SASEGT.

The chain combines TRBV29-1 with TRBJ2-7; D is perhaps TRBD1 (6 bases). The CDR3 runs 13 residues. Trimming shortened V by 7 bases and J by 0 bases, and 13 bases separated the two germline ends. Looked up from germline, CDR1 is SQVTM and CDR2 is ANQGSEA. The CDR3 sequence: CSARDTYSYEQYF. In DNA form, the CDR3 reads TGCAGCGCCCGGGACACCTACTCCTACGAGCAGTACTTC.

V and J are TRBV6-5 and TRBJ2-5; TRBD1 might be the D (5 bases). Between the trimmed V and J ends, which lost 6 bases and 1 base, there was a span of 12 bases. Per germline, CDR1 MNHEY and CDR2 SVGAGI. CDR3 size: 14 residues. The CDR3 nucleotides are TGTGCCAGCAGAGCTGGGGCCTTCCAAGAGACCCAGTACTTC. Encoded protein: CASRAGAFQETQYF.

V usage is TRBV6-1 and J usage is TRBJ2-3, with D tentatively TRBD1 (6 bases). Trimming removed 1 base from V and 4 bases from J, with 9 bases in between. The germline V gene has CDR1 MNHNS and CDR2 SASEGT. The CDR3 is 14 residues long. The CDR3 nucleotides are TGTGCCAGCAGTGAAGTGGGGGCTGCAGATACGCAGTATTTT. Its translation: CASSEVGAADTQYF.

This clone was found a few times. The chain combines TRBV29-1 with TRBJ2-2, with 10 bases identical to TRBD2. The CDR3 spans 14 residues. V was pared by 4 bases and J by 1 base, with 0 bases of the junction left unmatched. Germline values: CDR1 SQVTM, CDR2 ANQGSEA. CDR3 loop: CSVGLAGNTGELFF. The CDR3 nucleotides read TGCAGCGTTGGACTAGCGGGGAACACCGGGGAGCTGTTTTTT.

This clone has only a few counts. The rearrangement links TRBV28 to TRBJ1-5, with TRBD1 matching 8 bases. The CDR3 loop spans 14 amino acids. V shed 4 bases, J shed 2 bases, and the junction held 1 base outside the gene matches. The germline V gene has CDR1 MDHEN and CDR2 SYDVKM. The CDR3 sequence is CASSWGQGNQPQHF. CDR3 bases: TGTGCCAGCAGTTGGGGACAGGGCAATCAGCCCCAGCATTTT.

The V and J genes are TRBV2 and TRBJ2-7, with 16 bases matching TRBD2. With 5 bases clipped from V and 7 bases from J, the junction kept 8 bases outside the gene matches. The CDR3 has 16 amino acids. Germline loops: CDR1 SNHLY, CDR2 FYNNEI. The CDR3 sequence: CASSWGTSGGAGEQYV. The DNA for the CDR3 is TGTGCCAGCAGTTGGGGGACTAGCGGGGGGGCCGGAGAGCAGTACGTC.

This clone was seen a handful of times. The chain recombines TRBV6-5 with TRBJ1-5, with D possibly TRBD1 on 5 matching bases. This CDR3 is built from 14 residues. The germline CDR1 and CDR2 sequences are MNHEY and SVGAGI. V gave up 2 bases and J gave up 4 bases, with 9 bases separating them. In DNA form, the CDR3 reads TGTGCCAGCAGTTACATATCAGGGAATCAGCCCCAGCATTTT. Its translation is CASSYISGNQPQHF.

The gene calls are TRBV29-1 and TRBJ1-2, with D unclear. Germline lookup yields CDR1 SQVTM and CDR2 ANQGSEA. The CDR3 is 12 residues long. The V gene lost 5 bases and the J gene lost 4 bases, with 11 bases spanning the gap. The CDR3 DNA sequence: TGCAGCGTTAGGGTCGGAGGCTATGGCTACACCTTC. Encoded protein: CSVRVGGYGYTF. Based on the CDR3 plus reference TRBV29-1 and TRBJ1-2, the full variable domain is SAVISQKPSRDICQRGTSLTIQCQVDSQVTMMFWYRQQPGQSLTLIATANQGSEATYESGFVIDKFPISRPNLTFSTLTVSNMSPEDSSIYLCSVRVGGYGYTFGSGTRLTVV.

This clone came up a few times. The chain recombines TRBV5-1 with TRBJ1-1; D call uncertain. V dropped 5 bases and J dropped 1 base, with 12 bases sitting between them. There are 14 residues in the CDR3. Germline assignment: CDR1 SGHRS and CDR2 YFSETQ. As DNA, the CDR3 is TGCGCCAGCAGATCGTCCCAGGCGAACACTGAAGCTTTCTTT. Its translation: CASRSSQANTEAFF.

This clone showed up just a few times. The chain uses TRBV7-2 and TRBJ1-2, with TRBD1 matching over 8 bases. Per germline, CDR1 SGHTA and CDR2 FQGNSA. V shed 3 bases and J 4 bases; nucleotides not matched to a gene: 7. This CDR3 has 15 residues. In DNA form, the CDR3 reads TGTGCCAGCAGCTTGTGGGGACAGGTCTCCTATGGCTACACCTTC. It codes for CASSLWGQVSYGYTF.

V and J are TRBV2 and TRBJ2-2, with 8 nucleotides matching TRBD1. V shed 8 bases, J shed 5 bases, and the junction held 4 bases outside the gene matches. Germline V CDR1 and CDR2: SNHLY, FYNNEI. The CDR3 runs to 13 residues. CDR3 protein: CASGQGRTGELFF. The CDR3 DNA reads TGTGCCAGCGGACAGGGTCGAACCGGGGAGCTGTTTTTT.

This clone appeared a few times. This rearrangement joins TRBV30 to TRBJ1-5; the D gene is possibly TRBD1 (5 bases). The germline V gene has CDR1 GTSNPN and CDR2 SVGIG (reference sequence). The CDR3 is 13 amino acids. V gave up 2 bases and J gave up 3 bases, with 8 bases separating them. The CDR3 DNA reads TGTGCCTGGAGTTCAGGGTACAATCAGCCCCAGCATTTT. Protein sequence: CAWSSGYNQPQHF. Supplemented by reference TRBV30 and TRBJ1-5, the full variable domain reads SQTIHQWPATLVQPVGSPLSLECTVEGTSNPNLYWYRQAAGRGLQLLFYSVGIGQISSEVPQNLSASRPQDRQFILSSKKLLLSDSGFYLCAWSSGYNQPQHFGDGTRLSIL.

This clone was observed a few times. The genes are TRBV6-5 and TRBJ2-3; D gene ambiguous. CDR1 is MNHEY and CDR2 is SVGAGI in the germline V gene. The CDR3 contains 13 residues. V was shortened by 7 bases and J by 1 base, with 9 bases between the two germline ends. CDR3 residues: CASMSFGTDTQYF. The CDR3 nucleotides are TGTGCCAGCATGTCATTTGGCACAGATACGCAGTATTTT.

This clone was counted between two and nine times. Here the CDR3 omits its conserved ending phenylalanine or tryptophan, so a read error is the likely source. CDR3 nucleotides: TGTGCCAGCTTGCCGTATTCTTCATATAGCGCAGGGGGAACTGAAGCTTTCTTG. Protein product: CASLPYSSYSAGGTEAFL. The rearrangement links TRBV28 to TRBJ1-1; TRBD1 matches at 7 bases. The CDR3 contains 18 residues. Germline CDR1 and CDR2: MDHEN and SYDVKM. Unmatched junction bases numbered 23, after V lost 8 bases and J lost 5 bases.

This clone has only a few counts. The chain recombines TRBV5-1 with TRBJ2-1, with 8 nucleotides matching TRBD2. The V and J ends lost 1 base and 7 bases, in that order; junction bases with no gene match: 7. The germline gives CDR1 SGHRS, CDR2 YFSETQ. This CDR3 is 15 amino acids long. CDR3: CASSLSSGRENEQFF. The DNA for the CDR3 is TGCGCCAGCAGCTTGAGTTCCGGGAGGGAGAATGAGCAGTTCTTC.

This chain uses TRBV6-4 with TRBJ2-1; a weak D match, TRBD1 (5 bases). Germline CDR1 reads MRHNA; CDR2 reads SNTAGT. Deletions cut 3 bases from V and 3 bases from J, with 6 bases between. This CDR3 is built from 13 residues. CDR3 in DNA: TGTGCCAGCAGTGAGACAGACTACAATGAGCAGTTCTTC. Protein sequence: CASSETDYNEQFF.

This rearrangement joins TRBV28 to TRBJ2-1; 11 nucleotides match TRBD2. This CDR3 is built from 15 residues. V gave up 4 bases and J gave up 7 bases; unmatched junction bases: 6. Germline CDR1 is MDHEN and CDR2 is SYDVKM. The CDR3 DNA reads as TGTGCCAGCAGTTCGGGACTAGCGGCCCGTAATGAGCAGTTCTTC. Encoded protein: CASSSGLAARNEQFF.

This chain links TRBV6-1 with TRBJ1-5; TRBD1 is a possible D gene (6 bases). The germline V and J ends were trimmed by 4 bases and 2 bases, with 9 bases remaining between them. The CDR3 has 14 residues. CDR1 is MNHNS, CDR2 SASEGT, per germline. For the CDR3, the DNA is TGTGCCAGCAGTGGAGGGGGAGGCAATCAGCCCCAGCATTTT. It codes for CASSGGGGNQPQHF.

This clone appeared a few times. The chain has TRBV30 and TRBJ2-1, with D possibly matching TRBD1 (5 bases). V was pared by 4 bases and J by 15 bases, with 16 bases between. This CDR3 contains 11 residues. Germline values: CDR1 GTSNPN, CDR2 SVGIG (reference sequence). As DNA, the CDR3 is TGTGCCTGGATCGCCTTGAAGGGGCTGTTCTTC. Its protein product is CAWIALKGLFF. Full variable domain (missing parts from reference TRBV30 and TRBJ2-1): SQTIHQWPATLVQPVGSPLSLECTVEGTSNPNLYWYRQAAGRGLQLLFYSVGIGQISSEVPQNLSASRPQDRQFILSSKKLLLSDSGFYLCAWIALKGLFFGPGTRLTVL.

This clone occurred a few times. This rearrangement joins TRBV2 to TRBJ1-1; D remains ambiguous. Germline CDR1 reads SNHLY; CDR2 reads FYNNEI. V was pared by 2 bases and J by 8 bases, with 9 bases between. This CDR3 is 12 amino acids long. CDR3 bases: TGTGCCAGCAGTGAAATGTATGAGGAAGCTTTCTTT. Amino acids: CASSEMYEEAFF.

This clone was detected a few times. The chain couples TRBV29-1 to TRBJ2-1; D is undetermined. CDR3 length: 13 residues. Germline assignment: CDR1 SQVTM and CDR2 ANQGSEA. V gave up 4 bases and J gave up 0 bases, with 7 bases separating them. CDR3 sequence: CSVVADSYNEQFF. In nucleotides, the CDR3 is TGCAGCGTTGTGGCCGACTCCTACAATGAGCAGTTCTTC.